This T cell receptor (beta chain) was sequenced for a study of metastatic and nonmetastatic thyroid tumors. Study background: Repertoires from blood and tumor or nodule tissue of malignant and benign thyroid patients were compared.

This clone was found a few times. Its antigen is as yet unknown. Each patient went into thyroid surgery without having received any treatment. As processed by the authors: For papillary thyroid cancer, a distant-metastasis classifier was constructed from CDR3 differences observed across clinicopathological groups. TCRdb re-called the PCR reads via MiXCR. These V and J calls derive from TCRdb rather than the authors' analysis. Here the sample spans 5,000 to 7,000 clones, roughly 32% being singletons. Findings and caveats of the study: Benign nodules were reported to have significantly lower TCR beta diversity than malignant thyroid tumors, in blood and tumor.

Sequenced: adjacent normal tissue. The TCR sequence derives from a female donor with papillary thyroid cancer or a benign thyroid nodule (not recorded which). Some clones in this sample may be carry-over from other donors' samples.

CDR3 sequence: CASSEQADRGNSPLHF. CDR3 in DNA: TGTGCCAGCAGTGAACAGGCGGACAGGGGAAATTCACCCCTCCACTTT. The gene calls are TRBV6-1 and TRBJ1-6, with 9 bases identical to TRBD1. V dropped 2 bases and J dropped 7; count of bases not matched to a gene: 6. The CDR3 extends over 16 amino acids. Per the germline V gene, CDR1 is MNHNS and CDR2 is SASEGT.